These 9 T cell receptor beta chains share one sample of origin, sequenced in a study of blood T cell repertoires in COVID-19. The method was immunoSEQ multiplex PCR; TCRdb's version includes in-frame clones alone and lacks a portion of them. Seen here are about 330,000 clones, around 89% observed once, and the top ten hold under 8%. The sample taken for sequencing was peripheral blood. These receptors all stem from a man aged 18-30 years who had recovered from COVID-19.

The chain has TRBV7-6 and TRBJ1-4; maybe TRBD1 (6 bases). The CDR3 extends over 15 amino acids. Germline loops: CDR1 SGHVS, CDR2 FNYEAQ. V was clipped by 5 bases and J by 5 bases, with 15 bases between them. The CDR3 bases are TGTGCCAGCAGCCCCACCCGGACAGCAAATGAAAAACTGTTTTTT. Amino acids: CASSPTRTANEKLFF.

J is TRBJ2-7 and V is TRBV7-3; 12 positions match TRBD2. The V segment lost 2 bases and the J segment 6 bases; nucleotides outside the gene matches: 8. The CDR3 runs to 16 residues. In germline, CDR1 is SGHTA, CDR2 FQGTGA. The CDR3 loop reads CASSLHPSGGAVEQYF. DNA for the CDR3: TGTGCCAGCAGCTTACACCCTAGCGGGGGGGCCGTCGAGCAGTACTTC.

The V and J genes are TRBV30 and TRBJ1-2; D is undetermined. Trimming shortened V by 1 base and J by 5 bases, and 8 bases separated the two germline ends. Germline assignment: CDR1 GTSNPN and CDR2 SVGIG (reference sequence). The CDR3 is made up of 12 amino acids. This CDR3 is CAWSGYSYGYTF. The CDR3 DNA follows: TGTGCCTGGAGTGGTTATTCTTATGGCTACACCTTC.

The V call is TRBV11-2, the J call TRBJ2-1; 11 positions match TRBD2. V gave up 1 base and J gave up 3 bases; unmatched junction bases: 2. The CDR3 has 16 amino acids. Germline CDR1 is SGHAT and CDR2 is FQNNGV. Here the CDR3 DNA reads TGTGCCAGCAGCTTAGGGACTAGCGGGTTCTACAATGAGCAGTTCTTC. The encoded protein is CASSLGTSGFYNEQFF.

The chain couples TRBV6-2 or TRBV6-3 to TRBJ1-1; a possible D gene is TRBD1 (5 bases). CDR3 length: 15 amino acids. V was clipped by 0 bases and J by 3 bases, with 11 bases between them. CDR1 is MNHEY and CDR2 is SVGEGT in the germline V gene. The CDR3 here is CASSYSPGGYTEAFF. The CDR3 DNA is TGTGCCAGCAGTTACTCTCCGGGGGGTTACACTGAAGCTTTCTTT.

V is TRBV27 and J is TRBJ2-7; 7 bases are a match to TRBD1. Germline CDR1 MNHEY, CDR2 SMNVEV (reference sequence). V was clipped by 8 bases and J by 2 bases; unmatched bases: 3. The CDR3 is 12 amino acids. CDR3 residues: CASATGPYEQYF. The CDR3 DNA reads TGTGCCAGCGCGACAGGGCCCTACGAGCAGTACTTC.

The CDR3 loop reads CATRQQGPQLSNTEAFF. CDR3 DNA sequence: TGTGCCACCAGGCAACAGGGCCCTCAACTATCGAACACTGAAGCTTTCTTT. The chain carries TRBV24-1 and TRBJ1-1; a weak D match, TRBD1 (6 bases). Trimming removed 7 bases at V and 1 base at J, with 21 bases between. The length of the CDR3 is 17 residues. The V gene's germline CDR1 is KGHDR and CDR2 SFDVKD.

This chain joins TRBV27 and TRBJ1-2, with 7 positions matching TRBD1. This CDR3 is built from 13 residues. The junction had 3 bases not matched to a gene; V was cut back by 0 bases and J by 8 bases. Germline assignment: CDR1 MNHEY and CDR2 SMNVEV (reference sequence). The chain's CDR3 is CASSLSQGDGYTF. In nucleotides, the CDR3 is TGTGCCAGCAGTTTATCGCAGGGGGACGGCTACACCTTC.

This clone was detected a few times. The chain uses TRBV10-2 and TRBJ2-3, with 9 nucleotides matching TRBD2. The CDR3 spans 15 residues. Germline V gives CDR1 WSHSY, CDR2 SAAADI. V lost 7 bases and J lost 4; bases outside the gene matches: 9. CDR3 bases: TGCGCCAGCATCAACCCTAGCGGGGTCTCAGATACGCAGTATTTT. Translated: CASINPSGVSDTQYF.